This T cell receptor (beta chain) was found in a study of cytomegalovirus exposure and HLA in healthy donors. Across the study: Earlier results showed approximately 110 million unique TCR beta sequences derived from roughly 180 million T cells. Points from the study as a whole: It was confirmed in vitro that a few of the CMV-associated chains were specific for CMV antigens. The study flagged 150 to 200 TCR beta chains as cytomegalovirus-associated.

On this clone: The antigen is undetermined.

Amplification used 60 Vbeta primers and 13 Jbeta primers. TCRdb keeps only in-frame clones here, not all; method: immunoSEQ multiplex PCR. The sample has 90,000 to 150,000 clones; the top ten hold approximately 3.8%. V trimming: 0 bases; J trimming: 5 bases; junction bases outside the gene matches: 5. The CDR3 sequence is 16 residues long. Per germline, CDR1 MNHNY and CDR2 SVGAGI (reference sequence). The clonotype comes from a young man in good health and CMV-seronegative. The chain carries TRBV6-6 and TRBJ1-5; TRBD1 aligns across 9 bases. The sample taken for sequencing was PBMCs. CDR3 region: CASSYSQQGAHQPQHF. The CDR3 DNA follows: TGTGCCAGCAGTTACTCTCAACAGGGGGCCCATCAGCCCCAGCATTTT.